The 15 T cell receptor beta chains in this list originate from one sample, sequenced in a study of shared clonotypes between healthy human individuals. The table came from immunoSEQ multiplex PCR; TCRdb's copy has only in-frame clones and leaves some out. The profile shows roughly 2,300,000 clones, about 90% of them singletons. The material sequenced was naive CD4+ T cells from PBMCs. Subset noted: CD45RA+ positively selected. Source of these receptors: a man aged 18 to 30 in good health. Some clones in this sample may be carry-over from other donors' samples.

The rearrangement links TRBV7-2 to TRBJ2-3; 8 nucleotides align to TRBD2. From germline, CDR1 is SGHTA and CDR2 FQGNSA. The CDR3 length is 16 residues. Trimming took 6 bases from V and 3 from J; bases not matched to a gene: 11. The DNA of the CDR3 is TGTGCCAGCAGTTATATGCGGGAGGCAGGGACAGATACGCAGTATTTT. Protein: CASSYMREAGTDTQYF.

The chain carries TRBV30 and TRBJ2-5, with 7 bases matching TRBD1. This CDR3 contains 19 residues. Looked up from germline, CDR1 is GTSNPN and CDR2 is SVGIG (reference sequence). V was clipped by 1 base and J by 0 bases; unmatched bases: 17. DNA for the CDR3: TGTGCCTGGAGTGGGACAGGAGAACCTCCATCAACGTACCAAGAGACCCAGTACTTC. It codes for CAWSGTGEPPSTYQETQYF.

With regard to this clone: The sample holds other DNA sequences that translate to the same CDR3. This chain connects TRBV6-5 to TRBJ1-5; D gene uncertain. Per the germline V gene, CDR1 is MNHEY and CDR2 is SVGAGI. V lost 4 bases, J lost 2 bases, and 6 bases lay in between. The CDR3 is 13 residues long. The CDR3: CASSSGGNQPQHF. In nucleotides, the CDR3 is TGTGCCAGCAGTTCAGGAGGCAATCAGCCCCAGCATTTT.

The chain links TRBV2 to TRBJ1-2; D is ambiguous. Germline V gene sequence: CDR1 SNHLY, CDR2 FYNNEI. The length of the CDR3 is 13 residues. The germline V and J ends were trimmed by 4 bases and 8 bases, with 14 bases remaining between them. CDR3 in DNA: TGTGCCAGCAGTGGACGGGTCGGAGGGGGCTACACCTTC. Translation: CASSGRVGGGYTF.

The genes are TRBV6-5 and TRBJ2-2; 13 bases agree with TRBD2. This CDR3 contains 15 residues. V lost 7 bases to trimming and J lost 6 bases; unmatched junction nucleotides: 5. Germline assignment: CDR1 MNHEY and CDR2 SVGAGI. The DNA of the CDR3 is TGTGCCAGCACCGGACTAGCGGGAGTGTCCGGGGAGCTGTTTTTT. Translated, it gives CASTGLAGVSGELFF.

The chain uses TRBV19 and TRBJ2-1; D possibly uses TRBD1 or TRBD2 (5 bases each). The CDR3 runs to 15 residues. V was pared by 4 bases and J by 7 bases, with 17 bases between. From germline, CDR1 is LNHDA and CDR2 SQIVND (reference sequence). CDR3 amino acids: CASSTGTNRRNEQFF. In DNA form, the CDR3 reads TGTGCCAGTAGTACAGGGACCAACCGGCGTAATGAGCAGTTCTTC.

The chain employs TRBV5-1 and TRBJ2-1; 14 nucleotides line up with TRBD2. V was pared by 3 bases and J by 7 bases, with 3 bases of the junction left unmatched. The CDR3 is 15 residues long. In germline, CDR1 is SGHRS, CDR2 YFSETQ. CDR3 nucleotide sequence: TGCGCCAGCAGCTCGGGACTAGCGGGAGTAAATGAGCAGTTCTTC. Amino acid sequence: CASSSGLAGVNEQFF.

The CDR3 spells CASTKLRGDNEQFF. DNA for the CDR3: TGTGCCAGCACGAAACTCAGGGGAGACAATGAGCAGTTCTTC. The J gene is TRBJ2-1, the V gene TRBV6-8; TRBD1 might be the D (6 bases). From germline, CDR1 is MNHGY and CDR2 SAAAGT. The CDR3 has 14 residues. Trimming stripped 7 bases from V and 5 bases from J, with 15 bases between.

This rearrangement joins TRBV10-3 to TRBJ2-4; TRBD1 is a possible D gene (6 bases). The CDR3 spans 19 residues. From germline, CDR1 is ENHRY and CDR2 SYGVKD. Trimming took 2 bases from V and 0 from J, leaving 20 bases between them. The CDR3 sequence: CAISEEGRQGKLAKNIQYF. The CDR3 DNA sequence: TGTGCCATCAGTGAGGAGGGCAGGCAGGGGAAGTTAGCCAAAAACATTCAGTACTTC.

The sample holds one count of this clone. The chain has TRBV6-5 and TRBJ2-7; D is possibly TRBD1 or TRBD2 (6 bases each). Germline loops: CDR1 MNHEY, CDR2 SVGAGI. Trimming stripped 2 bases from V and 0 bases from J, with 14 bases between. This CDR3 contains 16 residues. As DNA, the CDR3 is TGTGCCAGCAGTTACGGGGGGCCTTTGAGCTCCTACGAGCAGTACTTC. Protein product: CASSYGGPLSSYEQYF.

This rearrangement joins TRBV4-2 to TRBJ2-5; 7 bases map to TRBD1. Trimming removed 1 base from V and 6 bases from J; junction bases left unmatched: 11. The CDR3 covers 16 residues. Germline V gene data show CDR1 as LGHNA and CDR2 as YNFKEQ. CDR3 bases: TGTGCCAGCAGCCAAGTGTCTCGGACAGGTAGTCAGACCCAGTACTTC. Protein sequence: CASSQVSRTGSQTQYF.

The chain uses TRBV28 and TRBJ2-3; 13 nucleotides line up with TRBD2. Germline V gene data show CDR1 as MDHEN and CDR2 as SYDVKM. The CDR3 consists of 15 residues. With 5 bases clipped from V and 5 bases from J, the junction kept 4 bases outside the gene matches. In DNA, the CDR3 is TGTGCCAGCAGTCCTGGGACTAGCGGGATAGATACGCAGTATTTT. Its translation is CASSPGTSGIDTQYF.

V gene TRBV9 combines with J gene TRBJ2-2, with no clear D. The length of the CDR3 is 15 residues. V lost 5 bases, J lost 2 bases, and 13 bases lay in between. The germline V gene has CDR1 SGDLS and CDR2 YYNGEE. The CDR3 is CASSHIAHNTGELFF. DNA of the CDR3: TGTGCCAGCAGTCATATCGCCCACAACACCGGGGAGCTGTTTTTT.

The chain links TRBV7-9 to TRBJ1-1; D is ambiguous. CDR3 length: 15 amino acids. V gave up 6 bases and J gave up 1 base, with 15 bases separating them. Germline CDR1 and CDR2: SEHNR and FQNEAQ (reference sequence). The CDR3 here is CASSPVESPNTEAFF. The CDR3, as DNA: TGTGCCAGCAGTCCCGTAGAGTCCCCGAACACTGAAGCTTTCTTT.

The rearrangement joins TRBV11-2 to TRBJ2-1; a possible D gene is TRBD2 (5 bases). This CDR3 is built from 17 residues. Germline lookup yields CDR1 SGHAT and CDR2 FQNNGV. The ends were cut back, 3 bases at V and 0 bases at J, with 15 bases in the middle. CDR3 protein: CASSLGRGRSSYNEQFF. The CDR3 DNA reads TGTGCCAGCAGCTTGGGTAGAGGGCGGAGCTCCTACAATGAGCAGTTCTTC. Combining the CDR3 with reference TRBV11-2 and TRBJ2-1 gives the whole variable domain EAGVAQSPRYKIIEKRQSVAFWCNPISGHATLYWYQQILGQGPKLLIQFQNNGVVDDSQLPKDRFSAERLKGVDSTLKIQPAKLEDSAVYLCASSLGRGRSSYNEQFFGPGTRLTVL.